This TCR beta chain derives from a study of cytomegalovirus exposure and HLA in healthy donors. The PCR used 60 Vbeta and 13 Jbeta primers. Sequencing was performed with immunoSEQ multiplex PCR; in TCRdb, only in-frame clones are kept and a portion is missing. The repertoire consists of about 93,000 clones, with 82% occurring once and the leading ten covering 3% to 4%. With V trimmed by 0 bases and J by 2 bases, 6 bases remained unmatched. Germline CDR1 is SGDLS and CDR2 is YYNGEE. CDR3 length: 17 amino acids. This clone was seen only once. The TCR comes from a man in his forties or fifties in good health and CMV-seronegative. The gene calls are TRBV9 and TRBJ2-5, with 11 nucleotides matching TRBD2. Material: PBMCs. This CDR3 reads CASSVEGLAGGQETQYF. In nucleotides, the CDR3 is TGTGCCAGCAGCGTAGAGGGCCTAGCGGGAGGTCAAGAGACCCAGTACTTC.